This is a list of T cell receptor beta chains from one sample in a study of CD8 T cells in ankylosing spondylitis. A single record per CDR3 protein comes from TCRdb applying MiXCR to the 5' RACE reads. The sample lists around 230,000 distinct CDR3 sequences, roughly 8.6% occurring once. What was sequenced was blood, either unsorted or a sorted T cell fraction (not recorded which). These TCRs come from a male donor with ankylosing spondylitis or in good health (not recorded which). Each CDR3 is given with its conserved first and last residue. Fields, in order: J gene, D gene, V gene, CDR3 protein. A D gene is named only where the DNA matches it firmly.

TRBJ2-3,NA,TRBV7-2,CASIQGGGYTQYF
TRBJ2-7,TRBD1,TRBV7-9,CASSYPGGYEQYF
TRBJ1-3,TRBD1,TRBV20-1,CSAPTGISGNTIYF
TRBJ2-1,TRBD2,TRBV11-1,CASSFPQRLAGGLASDEQFF
TRBJ2-3,TRBD2,TRBV4-2,CASSQDGIAGVDTQYF
TRBJ1-4,NA,TRBV20-1,CSAGGSEKLFF
TRBJ1-2,NA,TRBV5-1,CASSMGKGSSYGYTF
TRBJ2-2,TRBD2,TRBV20-1,CSARTSGAPGELFF
TRBJ2-7,NA,TRBV20-1,CSARRSGSSYEQYF
TRBJ2-1,NA,TRBV24-1,CATSASAGQGLNEQFF
TRBJ2-1,NA,TRBV20-1,CSASPPREAYNEQFF
TRBJ2-1,NA,TRBV14,CASSRPGGSYNEQFF
TRBJ2-5,TRBD1,TRBV7-7,CASSFNGWDSPQETQYF
TRBJ2-2,TRBD2,TRBV30,CAWSGTSGRGGNTGELFF
TRBJ2-3,NA,TRBV5-1,CASSLGDNTDTQYF
TRBJ2-5,TRBD2,TRBV3-1,CASSQFSIGGVAGFVAEETQYF
TRBJ2-3,NA,TRBV7-8,CASSNRDLSTDTQYF
TRBJ1-2,NA,TRBV4-3,CASSQDEGPRTYGYTF
TRBJ2-1,TRBD2,TRBV19,CASSSPVAGAVSYNEQFF
TRBJ2-1,TRBD2,TRBV7-6,CASSLDFSGGDNEQFF
TRBJ2-2,NA,TRBV6-5,CASSFREYTGELFF
TRBJ1-1,NA,TRBV7-3,CASSFSKNTEAFF
TRBJ2-1,NA,TRBV19,CASSMRGTPPFEQFF
TRBJ2-2,TRBD1,TRBV5-5,CASRLGQGTGELFF
TRBJ1-2,TRBD1,TRBV11-2,CASSLGTRRGQGNYGYTF
TRBJ1-6,NA,TRBV30,CAWGESYNSPLHF
TRBJ2-1,NA,TRBV7-9,CAVLSLTYNEQFF
TRBJ2-4,NA,TRBV29-1,CSVAHDLAKNIQYF
TRBJ2-7,NA,TRBV6-5,CASSYRGTGQNYEQYF